These T cell receptor beta chains were read from a single sample in a study of blood T cells in healthy people across ages. TCRdb passed the 5' RACE reads through MiXCR, listing each CDR3 protein once. The sample includes 800,000 to 1,000,000 distinct CDR3 sequences, under 50% of them seen just once. Sequencing was done on a sample of blood. The origin of the receptors is a man aged 30 to 39 in good health. The CDR3 runs from the conserved cysteine through the conserved F or W. Each record gives: CDR3 DNA, CDR3 protein, clone size, J gene, V gene, D gene. D genes are given only for firm matches. For some rows the clone size is stated as once, few or many, or as a class when expanded; others skip it.

cdr3_nt: TGTGCCAGCAGCTTCGGGGTCGGGAGCACAGATACGCAGTATTTT
cdr3_aa: CASSFGVGSTDTQYF
clone_size: .
j_call: TRBJ2-3
v_call: TRBV11-3
d_call: .

cdr3_nt: TGTGCCGGCAGTGATAGGGGGGCCTACGAGCAGTACTTC
cdr3_aa: CAGSDRGAYEQYF
clone_size: once
j_call: TRBJ2-7
v_call: TRBV6-2/TRBV6-3
d_call: .

cdr3_nt: TGTGCCAGCAGTTACTCGGGCAGGCCCCATCAGCCCCAGCATTTT
cdr3_aa: CASSYSGRPHQPQHF
clone_size: few
j_call: TRBJ1-5
v_call: TRBV6-2/TRBV6-3
d_call: .

cdr3_nt: TGCAGCGTTGAGGGACGGATGAACACTGAAGCTTTCTTT
cdr3_aa: CSVEGRMNTEAFF
clone_size: many
j_call: TRBJ1-1
v_call: TRBV29-1
d_call: .

cdr3_nt: TGTGCCAGCGGCAGGGGTAATGAAAAACTGTTTTTT
cdr3_aa: CASGRGNEKLFF
clone_size: few
j_call: TRBJ1-4
v_call: TRBV7-9
d_call: .

cdr3_nt: TGTGCCAGCAGTGCGGACGGGGTCTATGGCTACACCTTC
cdr3_aa: CASSADGVYGYTF
clone_size: .
j_call: TRBJ1-2
v_call: TRBV28
d_call: .

cdr3_nt: TGTGCCGGCAGGTTCACAGGGGGGAGTTACGGCTACACCTTC
cdr3_aa: CAGRFTGGSYGYTF
clone_size: .
j_call: TRBJ1-2
v_call: TRBV6-2/TRBV6-3
d_call: TRBD1

cdr3_nt: TGTGCCACCAGAGCACTCAATGAGCAGTTCTTC
cdr3_aa: CATRALNEQFF
clone_size: few
j_call: TRBJ2-1
v_call: TRBV24-1
d_call: .

cdr3_nt: TGTGCCAGCAGCCAAGATAGGACTTTCGACGGCTACACCTTC
cdr3_aa: CASSQDRTFDGYTF
clone_size: .
j_call: TRBJ1-2
v_call: TRBV4-2
d_call: .

cdr3_nt: TGTGCCAGCAGCCACCGGACGATCCAAGAGACCCAGTACTTC
cdr3_aa: CASSHRTIQETQYF
clone_size: .
j_call: TRBJ2-5
v_call: TRBV14
d_call: .

cdr3_nt: TGTGCCAGCAGTGAGGAAGCGACAGATACGCAGTATTTT
cdr3_aa: CASSEEATDTQYF
clone_size: few
j_call: TRBJ2-3
v_call: TRBV25-1
d_call: .

cdr3_nt: TGTGCCAGCAGCCGCGGCTCATCGGAGCAGTTCTTC
cdr3_aa: CASSRGSSEQFF
clone_size: few
j_call: TRBJ2-1
v_call: TRBV4-2
d_call: .

cdr3_nt: TGTGCCAGCCACGGGGGGGGGCCTCCTAGCACAGATACGCAGTATTTT
cdr3_aa: CASHGGGPPSTDTQYF
clone_size: .
j_call: TRBJ2-3
v_call: TRBV6-6
d_call: TRBD2

cdr3_nt: TGTGCCAGCAAACGGGACAGAGCAAGTCTTAATGAAAAACTGTTTTTT
cdr3_aa: CASKRDRASLNEKLFF
clone_size: .
j_call: TRBJ1-4
v_call: TRBV7-9
d_call: TRBD1

cdr3_nt: TGTGCCAGCAGCTTACGGGTAGCGGGGGGGGTAAATGAGCAGTACTTC
cdr3_aa: CASSLRVAGGVNEQYF
clone_size: .
j_call: TRBJ2-5
v_call: TRBV11-3
d_call: TRBD2

cdr3_nt: TGTGCCAGCAGCCGGACAGACAGCTCCTACAATGAGCAGTTCTTC
cdr3_aa: CASSRTDSSYNEQFF
clone_size: .
j_call: TRBJ2-1
v_call: TRBV7-2
d_call: .

cdr3_nt: TGTGCCAGCAGCCCAGAGGGGAGGTCGAGGGGAGGCTCTGGCTACACCTTC
cdr3_aa: CASSPEGRSRGGSGYTF
clone_size: .
j_call: TRBJ1-2
v_call: TRBV9
d_call: .

cdr3_nt: TGTGCCAGCAGTGCTCGGAGTACCGCAGATACGCAGTATTTT
cdr3_aa: CASSARSTADTQYF
clone_size: few
j_call: TRBJ2-3
v_call: TRBV2
d_call: .

cdr3_nt: TGCGCCAGCAGGCGGCAGGACCGCACAGATACGCAGTATTTT
cdr3_aa: CASRRQDRTDTQYF
clone_size: few
j_call: TRBJ2-3
v_call: TRBV5-1
d_call: .

cdr3_nt: TGTGCCAGCAGTTACCTGTACAATGAGCAGTTCTTC
cdr3_aa: CASSYLYNEQFF
clone_size: .
j_call: TRBJ2-1
v_call: TRBV6-2/TRBV6-3
d_call: .

cdr3_nt: TGTGCCAGCAGCCAAGAGTCAGGAATTGGGTACGAGCAGTACTTC
cdr3_aa: CASSQESGIGYEQYF
clone_size: .
j_call: TRBJ2-7
v_call: TRBV3-1
d_call: .

cdr3_nt: TGTGCCAGCAGCTCAACACAGGGTACCCTTTACACTGAAGCTTTCTTT
cdr3_aa: CASSSTQGTLYTEAFF
clone_size: .
j_call: TRBJ1-1
v_call: TRBV11-1
d_call: .

cdr3_nt: TGTGCCTCTGCAACTAGCGGGGGACCAACGACCTACAATGAGCAGTTCTTC
cdr3_aa: CASATSGGPTTYNEQFF
clone_size: .
j_call: TRBJ2-1
v_call: TRBV10-3
d_call: TRBD2

cdr3_nt: TGCAGCGTTGGACAGGGGGCGACTGAAGCTTTCTTT
cdr3_aa: CSVGQGATEAFF
clone_size: few
j_call: TRBJ1-1
v_call: TRBV29-1
d_call: TRBD1

cdr3_nt: TGCGCCAGCAGCTTGGAGGCAGGCCAAAGGGGCTACACCTTC
cdr3_aa: CASSLEAGQRGYTF
clone_size: .
j_call: TRBJ1-2
v_call: TRBV5-1
d_call: .

cdr3_nt: TGTGCCAGCAGCCCCGGGACAGGTTACCAAGAGACCCAGTACTTC
cdr3_aa: CASSPGTGYQETQYF
clone_size: .
j_call: TRBJ2-5
v_call: TRBV7-3
d_call: TRBD1

cdr3_nt: TGTGCCATCAGGAAAACAGGGGCCGTCACTGAAGCTTTCTTT
cdr3_aa: CAIRKTGAVTEAFF
clone_size: .
j_call: TRBJ1-1
v_call: TRBV10-3
d_call: TRBD1

cdr3_nt: TGTGCCAGCACTTTAGACCAGGGATCCTATAATTCACCCCTCCACTTT
cdr3_aa: CASTLDQGSYNSPLHF
clone_size: .
j_call: TRBJ1-6
v_call: TRBV2
d_call: .

cdr3_nt: TGCAGCGTTGAGCGGGGTTGGGGGGCAAAGAACACTGAAGCTTTCTTT
cdr3_aa: CSVERGWGAKNTEAFF
clone_size: .
j_call: TRBJ1-1
v_call: TRBV29-1
d_call: .

cdr3_nt: TGCGCCAGCAGCCAAGGACGGGGGCCCATTCAGTACTTC
cdr3_aa: CASSQGRGPIQYF
clone_size: once
j_call: TRBJ2-4
v_call: TRBV4-3
d_call: .

cdr3_nt: TGTGCCAGCAGCCAGCGGGGGGCACAGAGCTCCTACAATGAGCAGTTCTTC
cdr3_aa: CASSQRGAQSSYNEQFF
clone_size: .
j_call: TRBJ2-1
v_call: TRBV2
d_call: TRBD2

cdr3_nt: TGTGCCAGCAGCTTCTCTCGCGGGGGAGTAGATGAGCGGTTCTTC
cdr3_aa: CASSFSRGGVDERFF
clone_size: .
j_call: TRBJ2-1
v_call: TRBV7-9
d_call: TRBD2

cdr3_nt: TGTGCCAGCAGCTACGTAGGGGCTGAAGCTTTCTTT
cdr3_aa: CASSYVGAEAFF
clone_size: .
j_call: TRBJ1-1
v_call: TRBV7-2
d_call: .

cdr3_nt: TGCGCCAGCAGCCTGAGGGTGACCTCGATTCAAGAGACCCAGTACTTC
cdr3_aa: CASSLRVTSIQETQYF
clone_size: few
j_call: TRBJ2-5
v_call: TRBV4-3
d_call: .

cdr3_nt: TGCGCCAGCAGCTTGGTTTTCGAGACCCAGTACTTC
cdr3_aa: CASSLVFETQYF
clone_size: .
j_call: TRBJ2-5
v_call: TRBV5-1
d_call: .

cdr3_nt: TGTGCCAGCAGCCAAGAAAGGGCAGATACGCAGTATTTT
cdr3_aa: CASSQERADTQYF
clone_size: .
j_call: TRBJ2-3
v_call: TRBV4-2
d_call: .

cdr3_nt: TGTGCCAGCAGCTTAAGACTAGCGGTCATGACCCAGTACTTC
cdr3_aa: CASSLRLAVMTQYF
clone_size: .
j_call: TRBJ2-5
v_call: TRBV7-9
d_call: TRBD2

cdr3_nt: TGTGCCAGCAGCCCCCCCAGCGCGTACCAAGAGACCCAGTTCTTC
cdr3_aa: CASSPPSAYQETQFF
clone_size: .
j_call: TRBJ2-1
v_call: TRBV7-2
d_call: .

cdr3_nt: TGTGCCAGCAGTCCCCTCGGCGGGGGCTCCTACGAGCAGTACTTC
cdr3_aa: CASSPLGGGSYEQYF
clone_size: .
j_call: TRBJ2-7
v_call: TRBV28
d_call: TRBD2

cdr3_nt: TGTGCCAGCAGCGGACGGACAGGCACGCAGTATTTT
cdr3_aa: CASSGRTGTQYF
clone_size: many
j_call: TRBJ2-3
v_call: TRBV6-2/TRBV6-3
d_call: TRBD1

cdr3_nt: TGTGCCAGCAGCTTAGGTTCACGGGGGGGGAACACTGAAGCTTTCTTT
cdr3_aa: CASSLGSRGGNTEAFF
clone_size: .
j_call: TRBJ1-1
v_call: TRBV7-2
d_call: .

cdr3_nt: TGCAGTGCCGACACGTCAGATACGCAGTATTTT
cdr3_aa: CSADTSDTQYF
clone_size: few
j_call: TRBJ2-3
v_call: TRBV20-1
d_call: .

cdr3_nt: TGTGCCAGCAGCGGTCGGAACGACGGGATCCTCTCTGGGGCCAACGTCCTGACTTTC
cdr3_aa: CASSGRNDGILSGANVLTF
clone_size: many
j_call: TRBJ2-6
v_call: TRBV4-2
d_call: .

cdr3_nt: TGTGCCAGCAGCCCGGGACAGGGCATGGCCCAGCATTTT
cdr3_aa: CASSPGQGMAQHF
clone_size: .
j_call: TRBJ1-5
v_call: TRBV3-1
d_call: TRBD1

cdr3_nt: TGTGCCATCATGGCCGATACGCAGTATTTT
cdr3_aa: CAIMADTQYF
clone_size: .
j_call: TRBJ2-3
v_call: TRBV10-3
d_call: .

cdr3_nt: TGTGCCAGCAGCCAGGGACAGGGGAGGCCTGAAGCTTTCTTT
cdr3_aa: CASSQGQGRPEAFF
clone_size: few
j_call: TRBJ1-1
v_call: TRBV3-1
d_call: TRBD1

cdr3_nt: TGTGCCAGCGCTAACTGGGGGAGCACAGATACGCAGTATTTT
cdr3_aa: CASANWGSTDTQYF
clone_size: .
j_call: TRBJ2-3
v_call: TRBV27
d_call: .

cdr3_nt: TGCGCCAGCAGCCAAGAAGCACTAGGGCGGAGCTCCTATAATTCACCCCTCCACTTT
cdr3_aa: CASSQEALGRSSYNSPLHF
clone_size: .
j_call: TRBJ1-6
v_call: TRBV4-1
d_call: .

cdr3_nt: TGCAACGTCGAACTAGCGTCCCTCCAAGAGACCCAGTACTTC
cdr3_aa: CNVELASLQETQYF
clone_size: .
j_call: TRBJ2-5
v_call: TRBV29-1
d_call: TRBD2

cdr3_nt: TGCGCCAGCAGCCAATCAGGACTAGCAGGTGATACGCAGTATTTT
cdr3_aa: CASSQSGLAGDTQYF
clone_size: many
j_call: TRBJ2-3
v_call: TRBV4-1
d_call: TRBD2

cdr3_nt: TGTGCCAGCAGCTTAGTGGCAGGGGGGCTGGGAGCGGGAGAAGTATACGAGCAGTACTTC
cdr3_aa: CASSLVAGGLGAGEVYEQYF
clone_size: .
j_call: TRBJ2-7
v_call: TRBV7-2
d_call: .